Listed below are T cell receptor beta chains from one sample, sequenced in a study of glioma-infiltrating T cells. TCRdb re-called the multiplex PCR reads with MiXCR, one entry per CDR3 protein. The sample holds under 200,000 distinct CDR3 sequences, around 40% seen once. The sample consisted of glioma tissue, nonneoplastic brain tissue, or PBMCs (not recorded which). Receptor source: a human donor with low-grade glioma or glioblastoma, undergoing nonglioma brain surgery, or in good health (not recorded which). The CDR3 runs from the conserved cysteine through the conserved F or W. D genes are given only for firm matches. Clone size is given for some rows only: seen once, a few or many times, or a class if the clone is expanded.

clone_size	j_call	v_call	d_call	cdr3_nt	cdr3_aa
few	TRBJ2-1	TRBV29-1	.	TGCAGCGTTCGACCCTCCAATGAGCAGTTCTTC	CSVRPSNEQFF
.	TRBJ1-6	TRBV28	TRBD1	TGTGCCAGCAGGGAAAAAATCCCCGGGACAGGGGTAAATTCACCCCTCCACTTT	CASREKIPGTGVNSPLHF
many	TRBJ1-2	TRBV2	TRBD1	TGTGCCAGCCGTGTGGACAGGGGTGAGAATGGCTACACCTTC	CASRVDRGENGYTF
.	TRBJ1-3	TRBV2	.	TGTGCCAGCAGTTCCCCGGGACTGAGGTCTGGAAACACCATATATTTT	CASSSPGLRSGNTIYF
many	TRBJ2-4	TRBV20-1	.	TGCAGTGCTGGGGGCCTTTCAAACATTCAGTACTTC	CSAGGLSNIQYF
.	TRBJ2-7	TRBV12-3/TRBV12-4	TRBD2	TGTGCCAGCACCCCGGGACTAGGCCTCGGCGAGCAGTACTTC	CASTPGLGLGEQYF
.	TRBJ2-1	TRBV5-4	TRBD2	TGTGCCAGCAGCTTCGATCCGGCGGGAGGGGACAATGAGCAGTTCTTC	CASSFDPAGGDNEQFF
.	TRBJ1-4	TRBV12-3/TRBV12-4	.	TGTGCCAGCAGGAGGACAGTAAATGAAAAACTGTTTTTT	CASRRTVNEKLFF
many	TRBJ1-5	TRBV28	.	TGTGCCACCACAGTTAGCAATCAGCCCCAGCATTTT	CATTVSNQPQHF
many	TRBJ2-5	TRBV28	.	TGTGCCAGCAGTTTATCGCAAGGGGCCGAGACCCAGTACTTC	CASSLSQGAETQYF
many	TRBJ2-5	TRBV20-1	.	TGCAGTGCTAGAGCTGTAGGACAGCCGCAAGAGACCCAGTACTTC	CSARAVGQPQETQYF
many	TRBJ1-4	TRBV4-1	TRBD1	TGCGCCAGCAGCCAGACCGGGACAGGGAATGAAAAACTGTTTTTT	CASSQTGTGNEKLFF
few	TRBJ2-3	TRBV19	.	TGTGCCAGTAGCAACACAGGGTACCCAGATACGCAGTATTTT	CASSNTGYPDTQYF
many	TRBJ2-7	TRBV20-1	.	TGCAGTGCTAGAGATCTCAGTTCGCCCACAGGGTACGAGCAGTACTTC	CSARDLSSPTGYEQYF
.	TRBJ2-2	TRBV29-1	TRBD2	TGCAGCGTTAAACTAGCGGGAGCGATCACCGGGGAGCTGTTTTTT	CSVKLAGAITGELFF
.	TRBJ2-7	TRBV27	.	TGTGCCAGCATTTTACTACAGGGTACCTACGAGCAGTACTTC	CASILLQGTYEQYF
many	TRBJ1-1	TRBV3-1	.	TGTGCCAGCAGCCAAATGACCATGAACACTGAAGCTTTCTTT	CASSQMTMNTEAFF
.	TRBJ1-4	TRBV7-2	TRBD1	TGTGCCAGCAGCTTAGGGTACAGGGGGATTACAACTAATGAAAAACTGTTTTTT	CASSLGYRGITTNEKLFF
.	TRBJ2-1	TRBV20-1	.	TGCAGTAATAGAGACAGACTGGGTAGGAATGGGCAGTTCTTC	CSNRDRLGRNGQFF
many	TRBJ1-6	TRBV20-1	.	TGCAGTGCTAGACTCGGGGTCTCCTATAATTCACCCCTCCACTTT	CSARLGVSYNSPLHF
many	TRBJ2-1	TRBV7-2	.	TGTGCCAGCAGCTTAGCCCGCTCCGACTACAATGAGCAGTTCTTC	CASSLARSDYNEQFF
.	TRBJ2-7	TRBV10-3	.	TGTGCCATCCGAAGCGGAGTGAGCTCCTACGAGCAGTACTTC	CAIRSGVSSYEQYF
few	TRBJ2-1	TRBV5-4	TRBD1	TGTGCCAGCAGCTTGGGGGGACAGCTATACAATGAGCAGTTCTTC	CASSLGGQLYNEQFF
many	TRBJ2-3	TRBV24-1	TRBD2	TGTGCCACCAGTGATACCACGCCGGGACTAGCTGCAGATACGCAGTATTTT	CATSDTTPGLAADTQYF
.	TRBJ1-1	TRBV28	.	TGTGCCAGCAGTAGGGGGACGGGAAAGTTGAAAACTGAAGCTTTCTTT	CASSRGTGKLKTEAFF
.	TRBJ2-7	TRBV11-2	.	TGTGCCAGCAGCTCGCTCCGTTTACAGTACTACGAGCAGTACTTC	CASSSLRLQYYEQYF
medium-sized	TRBJ2-7	TRBV6-1	.	TGTGCCAGCAGAAGAACAGGCGGAAACTACGAGCAGTACTTC	CASRRTGGNYEQYF
.	TRBJ2-7	TRBV2	.	TGTGCCAGCAGTGCGGGTAGACTTACTAACAATGAGCAGTACTTC	CASSAGRLTNNEQYF
.	TRBJ2-1	TRBV3-1	.	TGTGCCAGCAGCATCAGCGGTAATGAGCAGTTCTTC	CASSISGNEQFF
.	TRBJ1-1	TRBV29-1	.	TGCAGCGTTGTCGAGAACACTGAAGCTTTCTTT	CSVVENTEAFF
many	TRBJ1-1	TRBV24-1	.	TGTGCCACCCAGGCGGGAGGGGGCACTGAAGCTTTCTTT	CATQAGGGTEAFF
many	TRBJ1-6	TRBV20-1	TRBD1	TGCAGTGCTAGAGATCTCTGGACAGGGAATAATTCACCCCTCCACTTT	CSARDLWTGNNSPLHF
many	TRBJ1-2	TRBV2	.	TGTGCCAGCAGTGAGGGCAGAACCTACTATGGCTACACCTTC	CASSEGRTYYGYTF